A single sample is the source of the 7 T cell receptor beta chains below, sequenced in a study of CD4 T cells in relation to SARS-CoV-2 and coronaviruses. Their cognate antigens are unknown. Unexposed donor CD4+ T cells date from 2011-2018, before the COVID-19 pandemic. CD4+ T cells were isolated from the cells after around 9 days of culture. The assay was immunoSEQ multiplex PCR, and TCRdb's table has in-frame clones only and misses some. The table includes just under 30,000 clones, about 75% detected once. Sample: CD4+ T cells from PBMCs, cultured in vitro. These receptor sequences come from a human donor in good health.

This rearrangement joins TRBV3-1 (or the pseudogene TRBV3-2) to TRBJ2-2, with D perhaps TRBD2 (5 bases). Germline values: CDR1 LGHDT, CDR2 YNNKEL (reference sequence). The CDR3 is 14 amino acids. The V end lost 2 bases, the J end lost 7 bases, and 11 bases lay between the germline ends. The chain's CDR3 is CASSQRSRGGELFF. The CDR3 coding sequence is TGTGCCAGCAGCCAACGGAGCCGGGGCGGGGAGCTGTTTTTT.

This clone occurred a few times. This chain connects TRBV7-3 to TRBJ2-1; tentatively, D is TRBD1 or TRBD2 (5 bases each). V lost 0 bases to trimming and J lost 9 bases, with 15 bases between them. The germline V gene has CDR1 SGHTA and CDR2 FQGTGA. This CDR3 contains 15 residues. Here the CDR3 reads CASSLTVGALGEQFF. The CDR3 DNA is TGTGCCAGCAGCTTAACGGTCGGGGCCCTAGGTGAGCAGTTCTTC.

The chain is built from TRBV6-5 and TRBJ2-7; no reliable D call. CDR3 length: 14 residues. Trimming pared 2 bases from V and 3 bases from J, leaving 11 bases between. Germline V CDR1 and CDR2: MNHEY, SVGAGI. CDR3 DNA: TGTGCCAGCAGTTACGGTCGGCTGGGCTACGAGCAGTACTTC. Protein sequence: CASSYGRLGYEQYF.

CDR3 in amino acids: CASSSRENQPQHF. DNA of the CDR3: TGTGCCAGCAGTTCACGAGAAAATCAGCCCCAGCATTTT. The J gene is TRBJ1-5, the V gene TRBV6-5, with no clear D. The ends were cut back, 4 bases at V and 4 bases at J, with 8 bases in the middle. Germline V lookup: CDR1 MNHEY, CDR2 SVGAGI. The CDR3 is 13 amino acids.

This clone has more than one count but fewer than ten. J is TRBJ2-3 and V is TRBV4-1; the D is unclear. Looked up from germline, CDR1 is MGHRA and CDR2 is YSYEKL. The CDR3 length is 14 residues. Trimming shortened V by 0 bases and J by 0 bases, and 4 bases separated the two germline ends. CDR3 region: CASSQEYSTDTQYF. In DNA, the CDR3 is TGCGCCAGCAGCCAAGAGTACAGCACAGATACGCAGTATTTT.

CDR3 sequence: CSVEDLGPNTGELFF. The CDR3 DNA sequence: TGCAGCGTTGAAGATCTGGGGCCGAACACCGGGGAGCTGTTTTTT. This chain uses TRBV29-1 with TRBJ2-2; D is perhaps TRBD1 (5 bases). V shed 0 bases and J shed 0 bases, with 8 bases lying between them. The CDR3 is 15 amino acids. CDR1 and CDR2 (germline): SQVTM, ANQGSEA.

This sequence joins TRBV7-9 and TRBJ2-7; TRBD2 aligns across 13 bases. The CDR3 covers 16 residues. Germline V gene sequence: CDR1 SEHNR, CDR2 FQNEAQ (reference sequence). Trimming took 4 bases from V and 2 from J; bases not matched to a gene: 5. The CDR3 DNA follows: TGTGCCAGCAGCTCGGGACTAGCGGGATGGACCTACGAGCAGTACTTC. Translated: CASSSGLAGWTYEQYF.